The 29 T cell receptor beta chains in this list originate from one sample, sequenced in a study of healthy donors' naive CD4 and CD8 T cells. TCR libraries were built from 400 to 650 ng of total RNA by linear amplification. TCRdb re-analysed the reads in MiXCR, keeping a single row per CDR3 protein. The repertoire has about 180,000 distinct CDR3 sequences, 65% to 80% of them found once; the top ten carry more than 2%. The sequenced material came from naive CD4+ and CD8+ T cells sorted from blood, pooled from several donors. These receptors all stem from a pool of human donors in good health; the sample pools cells from several healthy donors.

V and J are TRBV29-1 and TRBJ1-1; 8 bases are a match to TRBD1. The V gene end was trimmed by 2 bases and the J gene end by 6 bases; junction bases not matched to a gene: 11. The CDR3 totals 15 residues. Germline V lookup: CDR1 SQVTM, CDR2 ANQGSEA. The CDR3 sequence: CSVEYKGQASAEAFF. The CDR3 DNA sequence: TGCAGCGTTGAATACAAGGGACAGGCGTCCGCTGAAGCTTTCTTT.

The chain uses TRBV6-2 or TRBV6-3 and TRBJ1-1; D gene uncertain. CDR3 size: 14 residues. V lost 2 bases, J lost 12 bases, and 19 bases lay in between. Germline lookup yields CDR1 MNHEY and CDR2 SVGEGT. The CDR3 loop is CASSYGGVFGRTFF. The CDR3 DNA is TGTGCCAGCAGTTACGGTGGGGTTTTCGGACGAACTTTCTTT.

The chain recombines TRBV13 with TRBJ2-3, with 11 nucleotides matching TRBD2. With V trimmed by 7 bases and J by 5 bases, 2 bases remained unmatched. Germline V gene sequence: CDR1 PRHDT, CDR2 FYEKMQ (reference sequence). This CDR3 has 13 amino acids. The CDR3 DNA follows: TGTGCCAGCACAGGGACTAGCGGAGATACGCAGTATTTT. Its translation: CASTGTSGDTQYF.

This rearrangement joins TRBV27 to TRBJ2-2; D is unclear. The germline V and J ends were trimmed by 8 bases and 5 bases, with 6 bases remaining between them. Germline lookup yields CDR1 MNHEY and CDR2 SMNVEV (reference sequence). The CDR3 totals 11 residues. The CDR3 region is CASGDTGELFF. The CDR3 coding sequence is TGTGCCAGCGGGGATACCGGGGAGCTGTTTTTT.

The rearrangement uses TRBV30 and TRBJ1-3; possibly TRBD1 for D (5 bases). Germline V gene data show CDR1 as GTSNPN and CDR2 as SVGIG (reference sequence). V was trimmed by 0 bases and J by 0 bases, leaving 9 bases between them. The CDR3 length is 15 residues. CDR3 residues: CAWSVGTSSGNTIYF. The CDR3 nucleotides are TGTGCCTGGAGTGTAGGGACGTCCTCTGGAAACACCATATATTTT.

The CDR3 sequence is CASSTSGDYNEQFF. The CDR3 DNA reads as TGTGCCAGCTCGACTAGCGGAGATTACAATGAGCAGTTCTTC. V and J are TRBV19 and TRBJ2-1; 9 nucleotides line up with TRBD2. This CDR3 region has 14 residues. CDR1 and CDR2 (germline): LNHDA, SQIVND (reference sequence). V lost 9 bases to trimming and J lost 4 bases; unmatched junction nucleotides: 7.

The chain has TRBV6-2 or TRBV6-3 and TRBJ2-5, with 9 bases fitting TRBD1. This CDR3 region has 14 residues. Germline CDR1 and CDR2: MNHEY and SVGEGT. After removal of 8 bases from V and 5 bases from J, the junction contained 9 bases not matched to a gene. The DNA of the CDR3 is TGTGCCAGCCGCACTGGGACAGGGTGGGAGACCCAGTACTTC. Translated, it gives CASRTGTGWETQYF.

V is TRBV29-1 and J is TRBJ2-3, with 11 bases that match TRBD2. CDR1 is SQVTM and CDR2 is ANQGSEA in the germline V gene. There are 20 residues in the CDR3. Unmatched junction bases numbered 18, after V lost 4 bases and J lost 0 bases. CDR3 sequence reads: CSVGTSGLPSFEISTDTQYF. For the CDR3, the DNA is TGCAGCGTTGGGACTAGCGGGCTACCATCCTTTGAAATTAGCACAGATACGCAGTATTTT.

The chain combines TRBV19 with TRBJ2-5; a weak D match, TRBD2 (5 bases). The germline V and J ends were trimmed by 5 bases and 5 bases, with 15 bases remaining between them. The CDR3 sequence is 14 residues long. Germline V gene lookup returns CDR1 LNHDA and CDR2 SQIVND (reference sequence). DNA for the CDR3: TGTGCCAGTAGTGCACTTAGTAGAGGGGAGACCCAGTACTTC. Protein sequence: CASSALSRGETQYF.

In its sample, this clonotype was seen once. At one end the junction does not follow the germline gene, possibly because of a read error. The chain carries TRBV6-2 or TRBV6-3 and TRBJ2-3; D unclear. Per germline, CDR1 MNHEY and CDR2 SVGEGT. CDR3 length equals 14 residues. Here the CDR3 DNA reads TGTGCCAGCAGTTACAACCCCCAGTCGGATAGGCAGTATTTT. As protein: CASSYNPQSDRQYF.

In this sample, this clonotype turned up a few times. This rearrangement joins TRBV29-1 to TRBJ1-1; D is unresolved. This CDR3 is 14 amino acids long. V lost 4 bases and J lost 1, with 13 bases in between. Germline CDR1 and CDR2: SQVTM and ANQGSEA. In nucleotides, the CDR3 is TGCAGCGTTGGCCCTCGGCAAGCGAACACTGAAGCTTTCTTT. This sequence encodes CSVGPRQANTEAFF.

The chain carries TRBV2 and TRBJ2-1, with D perhaps given as TRBD1 or TRBD2 (5 bases each). Trimming cost V 8 bases and J 2 bases, with 10 bases left between them. CDR1 SNHLY and CDR2 FYNNEI come from the germline V gene. The CDR3 sequence is 13 residues long. The CDR3 DNA reads TGTGCCAGCGGGACGCCGCCCTACAATGAGCAGTTCTTC. It specifies CASGTPPYNEQFF.

This clonotype was picked up a small number of times. In DNA, the CDR3 is TGCAGCGCCACGACTCAGGGCGAGCAGTACTTC. Translated: CSATTQGEQYF. The chain links TRBV29-1 to TRBJ2-7, with D possibly being TRBD1 (5 bases). Germline V CDR1 and CDR2: SQVTM, ANQGSEA. This CDR3 has 11 amino acids. Trimming shortened V by 7 bases and J by 6 bases, and 13 bases separated the two germline ends.

This rearrangement joins TRBV7-9 to TRBJ1-2; TRBD1 matches 10 bases. V shed 5 bases and J 5 bases; nucleotides not matched to a gene: 5. The CDR3 covers 14 residues. Germline V gives CDR1 SEHNR, CDR2 FQNEAQ (reference sequence). The CDR3 DNA reads TGTGCCAGCAGCCCGGGACAGGGGACGTATGGCTACACCTTC. This sequence encodes CASSPGQGTYGYTF.

Note on this clonotype: The junction differs from germline at one of its ends, possibly a read error. Written as DNA, the CDR3 is TGTACCACCAGCAGAGATCAGGGCCCGAATACGCAGTATTTT. Translating gives CTTSRDQGPNTQYF. J is TRBJ2-3 and V is TRBV15, with D possibly matching TRBD1 (5 bases). The germline CDR1 and CDR2 sequences are LNHNV and YYDKDF (reference sequence). The CDR3 runs to 14 residues.

V usage is TRBV11-2 and J usage is TRBJ2-7, with 8 positions matching TRBD1. This CDR3 spans 15 amino acids. V was pared by 1 base and J by 3 bases, with 5 bases of the junction left unmatched. Per the germline V gene, CDR1 is SGHAT and CDR2 is FQNNGV. The CDR3 coding sequence is TGTGCCAGCAGCTTAGGAGGCAGGGGGCTCTACGAGCAGTACTTC. It specifies CASSLGGRGLYEQYF. Variable domain in full (rest from reference TRBV11-2 and TRBJ2-7): EAGVAQSPRYKIIEKRQSVAFWCNPISGHATLYWYQQILGQGPKLLIQFQNNGVVDDSQLPKDRFSAERLKGVDSTLKIQPAKLEDSAVYLCASSLGGRGLYEQYFGPGTRLTVT.

The rearrangement uses TRBV29-1 and TRBJ2-1; 13 bases align to TRBD2. This CDR3 comprises 14 residues. Trimming took 2 bases from V and 8 from J; bases not matched to a gene: 3. Germline CDR1 is SQVTM and CDR2 is ANQGSEA. CDR3: CSVERLAGGDEQFF. CDR3 coding DNA: TGCAGCGTTGAACGACTAGCGGGAGGCGATGAGCAGTTCTTC.

The genes are TRBV20-1 and TRBJ2-3, with 10 bases matching TRBD2. In germline, CDR1 is DFQATT, CDR2 SNEGSKA (reference sequence). V trimming: 1 base; J trimming: 6 bases; junction bases outside the gene matches: 7. The CDR3 is made up of 15 amino acids. For the CDR3, the DNA is TGCAGTGCTAGAGTCCCTAGCGGGAGTTGGGATACGCAGTATTTT. This translates into CSARVPSGSWDTQYF.

This clonotype was counted a few times. The V call is TRBV29-1, the J call TRBJ2-1; 10 nucleotides agree with TRBD2. Per germline, CDR1 SQVTM and CDR2 ANQGSEA. The trim removed 0 bases at V and 0 bases at J, leaving 11 bases unmatched. The CDR3 is 19 amino acids. The CDR3 DNA reads TGCAGCGTTGAAGAAAGAGGGACTAGCGCCCTCAGCTCCTACAATGAGCAGTTCTTC. This gives the protein CSVEERGTSALSSYNEQFF.

As regards this clonotype: A much larger clone differs from this one at a single base, so this may be a read error. The gene calls are TRBV6-2 or TRBV6-3 and TRBJ1-1, with no clear D. CDR1 is MNHEY, CDR2 SVGEGT, per germline. This CDR3 has 12 amino acids. Trimming left V 1 base short and J 1 base short, with 1 base between. CDR3 loop: CASSYWNTEAFF. CDR3 DNA sequence: TGTGCCAGCAGTTACTGGAACACTGAAGCTTTCTTT.

This clonotype was seen only a few times. CDR3 in DNA: TGCAGCGTTGTAACAGGGAGGAGCAATCAGCCCCAGCATTTT. Amino acid sequence: CSVVTGRSNQPQHF. The chain carries TRBV29-1 and TRBJ1-5, with D possibly being TRBD1 (6 bases). CDR1 SQVTM and CDR2 ANQGSEA come from the germline V gene. V lost 4 bases and J 1 base, leaving 11 bases between the germline ends. This CDR3 region has 14 residues.

This clonotype was counted once. This chain connects TRBV6-6 to TRBJ2-1; no firm D call. Germline CDR1 is MNHNY and CDR2 is SVGAGI (reference sequence). This CDR3 is built from 15 residues. V dropped 6 bases and J dropped 0 bases, with 12 bases sitting between them. The CDR3 is CASSLKPSSYNEQFF. The CDR3 nucleotides read TGTGCCAGCAGCCTGAAACCGAGCTCCTACAATGAGCAGTTCTTC.

The chain combines TRBV2 with TRBJ1-2; 7 bases align to TRBD1. Germline assignment: CDR1 SNHLY and CDR2 FYNNEI. This CDR3 has 15 residues. Germline trimming cut 3 bases from V and 6 bases from J; bases unmatched to any gene: 10. The CDR3 loop reads CASSDTLTGINGYTF. The CDR3, as DNA: TGTGCCAGCAGTGATACTTTGACAGGGATCAATGGCTACACCTTC.

The genes are TRBV6-2 or TRBV6-3 and TRBJ1-2; 9 bases are shared with TRBD1. CDR3 length: 13 amino acids. After removal of 6 bases from V and 5 bases from J, the junction contained 4 bases not matched to a gene. Germline V gene sequence: CDR1 MNHEY, CDR2 SVGEGT. CDR3 nucleotide sequence: TGTGCCAGCAGGGGGACAGGGTCTTATGGCTACACCTTC. Translation gives CASRGTGSYGYTF.

The chain is built from TRBV11-2 and TRBJ2-7; D gene ambiguous. This CDR3 has 15 amino acids. The ends were cut back, 0 bases at V and 3 bases at J, with 12 bases in the middle. Germline V CDR1 and CDR2: SGHAT, FQNNGV. The CDR3 bases are TGTGCCAGCAGCTTAGAGTTCGGGTCAAACTACGAGCAGTACTTC. Its translation: CASSLEFGSNYEQYF.

The chain links TRBV27 to TRBJ2-2, with D perhaps matching TRBD2 (8 bases). The CDR3 has 15 amino acids. The V gene's germline CDR1 is MNHEY and CDR2 SMNVEV (reference sequence). V shed 6 bases and J shed 1 base, with 12 bases lying between them. CDR3 in DNA: TGTGCCAGCAGGCGGGGGGACAGGAACACCGGGGAGCTGTTTTTT. Translated: CASRRGDRNTGELFF.

The V gene is TRBV6-1, the J gene TRBJ2-7; a possible D gene is TRBD1 (6 bases). The CDR3 runs 14 residues. Trimming removed 4 bases at V and 2 bases at J, with 12 bases between. Germline CDR1 reads MNHNS; CDR2 reads SASEGT. CDR3 coding DNA: TGTGCCAGCAGTGTTGGACAGTCGGCCTACGAGCAGTACTTC. Its translation: CASSVGQSAYEQYF.

This clonotype was picked up one time. The V call is TRBV6-5, the J call TRBJ2-5; no clear D gene. The CDR3 has 12 amino acids. The germline CDR1 and CDR2 sequences are MNHEY and SVGAGI. V was cut by 4 bases and J by 8 bases, with 11 bases left in between. The CDR3 DNA reads TGTGCCAGCAGTTCCTCCGGTTCCACCCAGTACTTC. Its protein is CASSSSGSTQYF.

V and J are TRBV29-1 and TRBJ1-1, with D maybe TRBD1 (5 bases). CDR1 is SQVTM and CDR2 is ANQGSEA in the germline V gene. The V end was cut by 8 bases, the J end by 4 bases, with 20 bases between. This CDR3 spans 14 amino acids. CDR3 sequence (DNA): TGCAGCCCCACGGGGGGTATAAGCGGCACTGAAGCTTTCTTT. Translation gives CSPTGGISGTEAFF.